The present TCR beta chain was sequenced within a study of OX40 agonist ivuxolimab in advanced cancers. With 6 bases removed from V and 5 bases from J, the gap between germline ends came to 7 bases. The CDR3 spans 12 residues. CDR1 is MDHEN, CDR2 SYDVKM, per germline. Generated by immunoSEQ multiplex PCR, the TCRdb table keeps only in-frame clones and is missing some. The profile shows roughly 50,000 clones, over 70% of them singletons. Worth noting for this clone: Antigen: not known.

Findings of the study overall: People who partly responded at 0.1-3.0 mg/kg had some of the least clonal expansion seen.

The receptor was isolated from an adult with an advanced solid tumor such as melanoma, head and neck, liver or kidney cancer. The sample here was CD4+ or CD8+ T cells sorted from blood, taken in a trial of the OX40 agonist ivuxolimab. This chain uses TRBV28 with TRBJ2-2; unclear D gene. In DNA form, the CDR3 reads TGTGCCAGCAGCGGGCGGACCGGGGAGCTGTTTTTT. Translating gives CASSGRTGELFF.